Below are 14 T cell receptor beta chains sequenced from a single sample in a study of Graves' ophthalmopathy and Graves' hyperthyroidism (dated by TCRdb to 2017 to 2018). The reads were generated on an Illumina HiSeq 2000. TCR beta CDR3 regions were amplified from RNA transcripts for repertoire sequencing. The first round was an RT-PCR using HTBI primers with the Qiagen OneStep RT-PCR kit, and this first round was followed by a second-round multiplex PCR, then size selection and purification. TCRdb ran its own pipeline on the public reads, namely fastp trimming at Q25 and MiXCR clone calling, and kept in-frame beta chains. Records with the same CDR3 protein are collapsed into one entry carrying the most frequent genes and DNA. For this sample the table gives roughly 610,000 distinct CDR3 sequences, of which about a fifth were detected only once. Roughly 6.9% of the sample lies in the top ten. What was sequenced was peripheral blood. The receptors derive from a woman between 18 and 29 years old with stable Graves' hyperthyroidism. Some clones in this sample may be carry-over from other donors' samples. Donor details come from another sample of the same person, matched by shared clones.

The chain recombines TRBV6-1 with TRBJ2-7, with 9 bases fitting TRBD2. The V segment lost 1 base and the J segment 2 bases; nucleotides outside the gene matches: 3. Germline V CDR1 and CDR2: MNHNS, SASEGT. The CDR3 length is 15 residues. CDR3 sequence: CASSEDSGGPYEQYF. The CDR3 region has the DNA TGTGCCAGCAGTGAAGATAGCGGGGGACCCTACGAGCAGTACTTC.

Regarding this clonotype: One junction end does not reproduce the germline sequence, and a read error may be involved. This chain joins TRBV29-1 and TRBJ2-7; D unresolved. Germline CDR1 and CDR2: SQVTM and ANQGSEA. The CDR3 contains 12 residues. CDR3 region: CSVLVGSYDQYF. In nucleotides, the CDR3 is TGCAGCGTTTTAGTCGGATCCTACGATCAGTACTTC.

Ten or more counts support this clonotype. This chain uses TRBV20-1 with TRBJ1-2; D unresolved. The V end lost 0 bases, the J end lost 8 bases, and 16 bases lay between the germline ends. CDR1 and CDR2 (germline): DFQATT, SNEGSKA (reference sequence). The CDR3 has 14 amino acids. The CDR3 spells CSARDPDRYRGYTF. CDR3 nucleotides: TGCAGTGCTAGAGACCCAGACCGTTATCGGGGCTACACCTTC.

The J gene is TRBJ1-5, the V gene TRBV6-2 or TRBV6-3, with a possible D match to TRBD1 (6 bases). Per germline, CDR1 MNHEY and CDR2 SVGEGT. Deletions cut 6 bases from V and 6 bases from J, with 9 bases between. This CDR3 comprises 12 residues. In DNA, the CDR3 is TGTGCCAGCAGGCAGGGGCCTCAGCCCCAGCATTTT. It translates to CASRQGPQPQHF.

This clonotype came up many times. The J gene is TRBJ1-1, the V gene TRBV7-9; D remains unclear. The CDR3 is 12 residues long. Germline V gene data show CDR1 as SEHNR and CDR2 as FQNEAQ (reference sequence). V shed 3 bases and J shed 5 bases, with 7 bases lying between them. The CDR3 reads CASSFSWTEAFF. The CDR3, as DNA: TGTGCCAGCAGCTTTTCGTGGACTGAAGCTTTCTTT.

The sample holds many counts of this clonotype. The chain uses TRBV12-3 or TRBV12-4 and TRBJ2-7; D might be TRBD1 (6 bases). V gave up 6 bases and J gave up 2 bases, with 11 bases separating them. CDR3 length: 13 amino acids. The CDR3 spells CASSLRGAYEQYF. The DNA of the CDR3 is TGTGCCAGCAGCCTCAGGGGAGCCTACGAGCAGTACTTC.

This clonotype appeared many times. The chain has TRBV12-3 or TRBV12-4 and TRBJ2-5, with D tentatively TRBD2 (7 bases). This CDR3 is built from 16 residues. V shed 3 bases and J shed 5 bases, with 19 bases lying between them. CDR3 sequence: CASSLLIRGAGETQYF. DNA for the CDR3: TGTGCCAGCAGTTTGTTAATCCGGGGGGCAGGGGAGACCCAGTACTTC.

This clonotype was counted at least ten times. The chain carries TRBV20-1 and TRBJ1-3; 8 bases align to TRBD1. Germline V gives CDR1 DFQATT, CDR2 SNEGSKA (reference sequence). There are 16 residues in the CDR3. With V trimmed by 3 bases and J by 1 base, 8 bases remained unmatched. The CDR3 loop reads CSARDRTGGSGNTIYF. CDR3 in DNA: TGCAGTGCTAGGGACCGAACAGGGGGATCTGGAAACACCATATATTTT.

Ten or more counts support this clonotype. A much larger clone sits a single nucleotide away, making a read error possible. In nucleotides, the CDR3 is TGTGCCAGCAGTATGCGATCAGATGTCGTCCACACCTTC. Translating it yields CASSMRSDVVHTF. This sequence joins TRBV28 and TRBJ1-2; D unresolved. Trimming stripped 5 bases from V and 12 bases from J, with 19 bases between. The CDR3 consists of 13 residues. Per germline, CDR1 MDHEN and CDR2 SYDVKM.

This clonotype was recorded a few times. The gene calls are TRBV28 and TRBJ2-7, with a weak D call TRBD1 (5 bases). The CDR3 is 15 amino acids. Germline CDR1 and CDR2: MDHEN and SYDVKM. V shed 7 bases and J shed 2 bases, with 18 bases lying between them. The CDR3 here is CASTDTWGSTYEQYF. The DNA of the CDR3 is TGTGCCAGCACCGACACCTGGGGCTCCACCTACGAGCAGTACTTC.

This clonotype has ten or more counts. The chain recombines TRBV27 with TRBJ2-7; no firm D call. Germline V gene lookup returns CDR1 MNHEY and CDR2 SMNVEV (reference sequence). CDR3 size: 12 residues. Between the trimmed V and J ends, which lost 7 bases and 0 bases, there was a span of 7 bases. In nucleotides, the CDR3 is TGTGCCAGCACCCCTTCCTCCTACGAGCAGTACTTC. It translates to CASTPSSYEQYF.

The CDR3 DNA sequence: TGTGCCAGCAGTATAAATCAGGTTGGATATGGCTACACCTTC. Its translation is CASSINQVGYGYTF. The chain has TRBV28 and TRBJ1-2; unclear D gene. Germline V CDR1 and CDR2: MDHEN, SYDVKM. V lost 5 bases to trimming and J lost 5 bases, with 15 bases between them. The CDR3 length is 14 residues.

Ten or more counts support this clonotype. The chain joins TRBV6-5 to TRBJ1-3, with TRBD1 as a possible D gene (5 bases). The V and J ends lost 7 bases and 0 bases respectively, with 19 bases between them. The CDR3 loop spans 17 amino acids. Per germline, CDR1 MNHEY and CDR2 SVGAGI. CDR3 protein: CASISGGGQRSGNTIYF. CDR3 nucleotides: TGTGCCAGCATTTCGGGGGGAGGGCAGCGCTCTGGAAACACCATATATTTT.

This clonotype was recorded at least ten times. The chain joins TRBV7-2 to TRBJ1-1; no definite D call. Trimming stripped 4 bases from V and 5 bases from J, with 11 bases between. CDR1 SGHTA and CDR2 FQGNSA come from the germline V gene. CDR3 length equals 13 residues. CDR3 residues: CASSSGLGTEAFF. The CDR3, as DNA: TGTGCCAGCAGCTCGGGATTGGGGACTGAAGCTTTCTTT. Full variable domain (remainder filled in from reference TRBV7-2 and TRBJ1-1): GAGVSQSPSNKVTEKGKDVELRCDPISGHTALYWYRQSLGQGLEFLIYFQGNSAPDKSGLPSDRFSAERTGGSVSTLTIQRTQQEDSAVYLCASSSGLGTEAFFGQGTRLTVV.